These T cell receptor beta chains were read from a single sample in a study of neurological immune-mediated disorders. Each CDR3 protein gets one entry after TCRdb re-called the 5' RACE reads with MiXCR. Found here are about 95,000 distinct CDR3 sequences, 3.5% to 4% of them singletons; the top ten hold around 6%. Sequencing was done on a sample of PBMCs. Receptors originate from a young woman with multiple sclerosis. CDR3s include the opening cysteine and the closing phenylalanine or tryptophan. The order of the fields is CDR3 length, D gene, J gene, clone size, V gene, CDR3 DNA, CDR3 protein. A D gene is named only where the DNA matches it firmly. Size tells how often a clone was seen (once, few, many) or the class of an expanded clone, and some rows leave it out.

cdr3_length: 12; d_call: -; j_call: TRBJ1-1; clone_size: many; v_call: TRBV16; cdr3_nt: TGTGCCAGCAGCCAATTTGGAGGTGAAGCTTTCTTT; cdr3_aa: CASSQFGGEAFF
cdr3_length: 12; d_call: -; j_call: TRBJ2-3; clone_size: many; v_call: TRBV6-5; cdr3_nt: TGTGCCAGCAGAACCGGGACAGATACGCAGTATTTT; cdr3_aa: CASRTGTDTQYF
cdr3_length: 15; d_call: TRBD1; j_call: TRBJ2-7; clone_size: many; v_call: TRBV7-2; cdr3_nt: TGTGCCAGCAGCTTAGCCCCGGGACAGACCTACGAGCAGTACTTC; cdr3_aa: CASSLAPGQTYEQYF
cdr3_length: 14; d_call: -; j_call: TRBJ2-2; clone_size: many; v_call: TRBV12-3/TRBV12-4; cdr3_nt: TGTGCCAGCAGTCCCCAACAGGTTACCGGGGAGCTGTTTTTT; cdr3_aa: CASSPQQVTGELFF
cdr3_length: 13; d_call: TRBD1; j_call: TRBJ2-5; clone_size: -; v_call: TRBV5-1; cdr3_nt: TGCGCCAGCAGGAAGACAGGGGCCGAGACCCAGTACTTC; cdr3_aa: CASRKTGAETQYF
cdr3_length: 13; d_call: -; j_call: TRBJ2-1; clone_size: many; v_call: TRBV20-1; cdr3_nt: TGCAGTGCTAGAGGGGGACGCGACAATGAGCAGTTCTTC; cdr3_aa: CSARGGRDNEQFF
cdr3_length: 13; d_call: -; j_call: TRBJ1-1; clone_size: many; v_call: TRBV20-1; cdr3_nt: TGCAGTGCTAATAGGCCCGGAGACACTGAAGCTTTCTTT; cdr3_aa: CSANRPGDTEAFF
cdr3_length: 14; d_call: TRBD1; j_call: TRBJ1-4; clone_size: many; v_call: TRBV5-1; cdr3_nt: TGCGCCAGCAGCCGGGACAGGGGAGATGAAAAACTGTTTTTT; cdr3_aa: CASSRDRGDEKLFF
cdr3_length: 17; d_call: TRBD2; j_call: TRBJ2-3; clone_size: many; v_call: TRBV7-2; cdr3_nt: TGTGCCAGCAGCTTAGGGCCACTAGCGGGGGGCACAGATACGCAGTATTTT; cdr3_aa: CASSLGPLAGGTDTQYF
cdr3_length: 15; d_call: -; j_call: TRBJ2-7; clone_size: many; v_call: TRBV20-1; cdr3_nt: TGCAGTGCTAGATATTCCGGTGGACCCAGGGGCGAGCAGTACTTC; cdr3_aa: CSARYSGGPRGEQYF
cdr3_length: 17; d_call: TRBD2; j_call: TRBJ2-1; clone_size: many; v_call: TRBV5-6; cdr3_nt: TGTGCCAGCAGCTTGGACGGTGGGGCGGGGGTCGCCAATGAGCAGTTCTTC; cdr3_aa: CASSLDGGAGVANEQFF
cdr3_length: 14; d_call: -; j_call: TRBJ1-5; clone_size: few; v_call: TRBV2; cdr3_nt: TGTGCCAGCAAGGATACAGGTAACAATCAGCCCCAGCATTTT; cdr3_aa: CASKDTGNNQPQHF
cdr3_length: 16; d_call: -; j_call: TRBJ2-7; clone_size: many; v_call: TRBV9; cdr3_nt: TGTGCCAGCAGCCAAACAGGAGGGAGCAACTCCTACGAGCAGTACTTC; cdr3_aa: CASSQTGGSNSYEQYF
cdr3_length: 14; d_call: -; j_call: TRBJ1-2; clone_size: many; v_call: TRBV29-1; cdr3_nt: TGCAGCGCCCTCGAGAGGGGCGGACTCTATGGCTACACCTTC; cdr3_aa: CSALERGGLYGYTF
cdr3_length: 16; d_call: TRBD1; j_call: TRBJ2-2; clone_size: many; v_call: TRBV29-1; cdr3_nt: TGCAGCGTTGAGCATGTTAGGACAGGGGATACCGGGGAGCTGTTTTTT; cdr3_aa: CSVEHVRTGDTGELFF
cdr3_length: 16; d_call: TRBD1; j_call: TRBJ1-2; clone_size: many; v_call: TRBV6-2/TRBV6-3; cdr3_nt: TGTGCCAGCGCCCTCCCCGGGACAGGGGACCACTATGGCTACACCTTC; cdr3_aa: CASALPGTGDHYGYTF
cdr3_length: 15; d_call: TRBD2; j_call: TRBJ2-1; clone_size: many; v_call: TRBV12-3/TRBV12-4; cdr3_nt: TGTGCCAGCAGCACTACTAGCGGGAGAGTGGGTGAGCAGTTCTTC; cdr3_aa: CASSTTSGRVGEQFF
cdr3_length: 12; d_call: TRBD2; j_call: TRBJ2-1; clone_size: many; v_call: TRBV20-1; cdr3_nt: TGCAGTGCTAGCGGGACTAGCAAAGAGCAGTTCTTC; cdr3_aa: CSASGTSKEQFF
cdr3_length: 11; d_call: -; j_call: TRBJ1-1; clone_size: many; v_call: TRBV7-2; cdr3_nt: TGTGCCAGCAGCTACACAAACGAGGCTTTCTTT; cdr3_aa: CASSYTNEAFF
cdr3_length: 16; d_call: -; j_call: TRBJ2-5; clone_size: many; v_call: TRBV7-2; cdr3_nt: TGTGCCAGCAGCTTAGGGTTGATGGGCCCGCGAGAGACCCAGTACTTC; cdr3_aa: CASSLGLMGPRETQYF
cdr3_length: 13; d_call: TRBD1; j_call: TRBJ1-5; clone_size: many; v_call: TRBV27; cdr3_nt: TGTGCCAGCAGTGACAGGGCGAATCAGCCCCAGCATTTT; cdr3_aa: CASSDRANQPQHF
cdr3_length: 15; d_call: TRBD2; j_call: TRBJ2-5; clone_size: many; v_call: TRBV5-1; cdr3_nt: TGCGCCAGCAGCTTAGGACTAGCCGGGCAAGAGACCCAGTACTTC; cdr3_aa: CASSLGLAGQETQYF
cdr3_length: 14; d_call: TRBD1; j_call: TRBJ1-5; clone_size: many; v_call: TRBV7-2; cdr3_nt: TGTGCCAGCAGCAGACAGGGGGCAGGGCAGCCCCAGCATTTT; cdr3_aa: CASSRQGAGQPQHF
cdr3_length: 17; d_call: -; j_call: TRBJ2-7; clone_size: many; v_call: TRBV15; cdr3_nt: TGTGCCACCAGCAGAGATCTCGGTGCAGGGCTCCTGGGGGAGCAGTACTTC; cdr3_aa: CATSRDLGAGLLGEQYF
cdr3_length: 15; d_call: -; j_call: TRBJ1-1; clone_size: many; v_call: TRBV28; cdr3_nt: TGTGCCAGCAGTTTATACCCTGGACAGAACACTGAAGCTTTCTTT; cdr3_aa: CASSLYPGQNTEAFF
cdr3_length: 14; d_call: -; j_call: TRBJ1-6; clone_size: many; v_call: TRBV20-1; cdr3_nt: TGCAGTGCTAGAGATAAGCCGGACAATTCACCCCTCCACTTT; cdr3_aa: CSARDKPDNSPLHF
cdr3_length: 13; d_call: -; j_call: TRBJ1-1; clone_size: many; v_call: TRBV29-1; cdr3_nt: TGCAGCGCAGGTGGGGGGCGCGGCGCGGAGGCTTTCTTT; cdr3_aa: CSAGGGRGAEAFF
cdr3_length: 12; d_call: -; j_call: TRBJ1-2; clone_size: many; v_call: TRBV5-1; cdr3_nt: TGCGCCAGCAGCCCGCCTGGGGTTGGCTACACCTTC; cdr3_aa: CASSPPGVGYTF
cdr3_length: 16; d_call: TRBD1; j_call: TRBJ1-5; clone_size: many; v_call: TRBV2; cdr3_nt: TGTGCCAGCAGTGAAGGTTGGGACAGGGGGCGTCAGCCCCAGCATTTT; cdr3_aa: CASSEGWDRGRQPQHF
cdr3_length: 15; d_call: TRBD2; j_call: TRBJ2-7; clone_size: many; v_call: TRBV3-1; cdr3_nt: TGTGCCAGCAGCCAAGGTTCTAGCGGGAGGTACGAGCAGTACTTC; cdr3_aa: CASSQGSSGRYEQYF
cdr3_length: 17; d_call: -; j_call: TRBJ1-6; clone_size: many; v_call: TRBV7-8; cdr3_nt: TGTGCCAGCAGCTCCCCTTATGGGACCTCCTATAATTCACCCCTCCACTTT; cdr3_aa: CASSSPYGTSYNSPLHF
cdr3_length: 15; d_call: -; j_call: TRBJ1-2; clone_size: many; v_call: TRBV5-1; cdr3_nt: TGCGCCAGCAGCTTGGGGACCGAGGGGATAGGGGGCTACACCTTC; cdr3_aa: CASSLGTEGIGGYTF
cdr3_length: 14; d_call: TRBD1; j_call: TRBJ2-1; clone_size: many; v_call: TRBV29-1; cdr3_nt: TGCAGCGTTGAAGGACAGGGGGGTAAGGATGAGCAGTTCTTC; cdr3_aa: CSVEGQGGKDEQFF
cdr3_length: 17; d_call: TRBD1; j_call: TRBJ1-1; clone_size: many; v_call: TRBV7-9; cdr3_nt: TGTGCCAGCAGCTCAGCAGGAACAGGGGGCTTGAACACTGAAGCTTTCTTT; cdr3_aa: CASSSAGTGGLNTEAFF
cdr3_length: 16; d_call: TRBD1; j_call: TRBJ2-3; clone_size: few; v_call: TRBV20-1; cdr3_nt: TGCAGTGCTGCTGGCCCAGGGGGTTTAGGCACAGATACGCAGTATTTT; cdr3_aa: CSAAGPGGLGTDTQYF
cdr3_length: 15; d_call: -; j_call: TRBJ2-5; clone_size: many; v_call: TRBV5-5; cdr3_nt: TGTGCCAGCAGCTTGGATGCCTCGTACCAAGAGACCCAGTACTTC; cdr3_aa: CASSLDASYQETQYF
cdr3_length: 15; d_call: -; j_call: TRBJ1-4; clone_size: few; v_call: TRBV6-6; cdr3_nt: TGTGCCAGCAGTTACGTTGGGACTCTTGGGGAAAAACTGTTTTTT; cdr3_aa: CASSYVGTLGEKLFF
cdr3_length: 19; d_call: TRBD2; j_call: TRBJ2-1; clone_size: many; v_call: TRBV20-1; cdr3_nt: TGCAGTGCTAGAGATGATCCAGCGGGAATCCTCGGCTCCTACAATGAGCAGTTCTTC; cdr3_aa: CSARDDPAGILGSYNEQFF
cdr3_length: 13; d_call: -; j_call: TRBJ1-5; clone_size: many; v_call: TRBV3-1; cdr3_nt: TGTGCCAGCAGCCAAGAGGGTCGCCAGCCCCAGCATTTT; cdr3_aa: CASSQEGRQPQHF
cdr3_length: 15; d_call: TRBD1; j_call: TRBJ1-6; clone_size: -; v_call: TRBV6-6; cdr3_nt: TGTGCCAGCACCCCTTGGACAGGCGGCAATTCACCCCTCCACTTT; cdr3_aa: CASTPWTGGNSPLHF
cdr3_length: 15; d_call: TRBD2; j_call: TRBJ2-7; clone_size: many; v_call: TRBV14; cdr3_nt: TGTGCCAGCAGCCAAGAATATACTAGCGGGTGGGAGCAGTACTTC; cdr3_aa: CASSQEYTSGWEQYF
cdr3_length: 14; d_call: -; j_call: TRBJ1-4; clone_size: many; v_call: TRBV20-1; cdr3_nt: TGCAGTGCTAGAGACCCAGGAGGGAATGAAAAACTGTTTTTT; cdr3_aa: CSARDPGGNEKLFF
cdr3_length: 13; d_call: -; j_call: TRBJ1-5; clone_size: many; v_call: TRBV6-2/TRBV6-3; cdr3_nt: TGTGCCAGCAAATTGGTAGGTGGGCAGCCCCAGCATTTT; cdr3_aa: CASKLVGGQPQHF
cdr3_length: 15; d_call: -; j_call: TRBJ2-7; clone_size: many; v_call: TRBV5-6; cdr3_nt: TGTGCCAGCAGCTCATCTCCTGGGGAATCCTACGAGCAGTACTTC; cdr3_aa: CASSSSPGESYEQYF
cdr3_length: 14; d_call: TRBD2; j_call: TRBJ2-2; clone_size: many; v_call: TRBV10-3; cdr3_nt: TGTGCCATCAGTCGGGAGGGCGAAACCGGGGAGCTGTTTTTT; cdr3_aa: CAISREGETGELFF
cdr3_length: 15; d_call: -; j_call: TRBJ1-3; clone_size: many; v_call: TRBV7-2; cdr3_nt: TGTGCCAGCAGCTTGGGACCGCTCTCTGGAAACACCATATATTTT; cdr3_aa: CASSLGPLSGNTIYF